This paragraph reports one TCR beta chain. Reverse transcription of roughly 0.5 to 1 ug RNA used random hexamers. Across 54 Vbeta and 13 Jbeta, TCR beta CDR3 was amplified with immunoSEQ multiplex PCR. TCRdb re-called the immunoSEQ multiplex PCR reads with MiXCR, one entry per CDR3 protein. The sample yields around 150,000 distinct CDR3 sequences, roughly 94% seen once. The study sequenced TCR beta in blood CD8+ and CD4+ T cells. While CD8+ and CD4+ T cells were isolated negatively, TEMRA cells were enriched by FACS. These data come from a study of CD8 T cells in Susac syndrome. The germline CDR1 and CDR2 sequences are SGDLS and YYNGEE. Germline trimming cut 4 bases from V and 2 bases from J; bases unmatched to any gene: 11. The CDR3 sequence is 18 residues long.

The clonotype was recovered from a human donor with multiple sclerosis. Sequencing was carried out using CD4+ T cells from PBMCs. This chain links TRBV9 with TRBJ2-6, with 8 positions matching TRBD2. As DNA, the CDR3 is TGTGCCAGCAGCCCTCGAGCGGGGGCAACTACTGGGGCCAACGTCCTGACTTTC. Translated, it gives CASSPRAGATTGANVLTF.